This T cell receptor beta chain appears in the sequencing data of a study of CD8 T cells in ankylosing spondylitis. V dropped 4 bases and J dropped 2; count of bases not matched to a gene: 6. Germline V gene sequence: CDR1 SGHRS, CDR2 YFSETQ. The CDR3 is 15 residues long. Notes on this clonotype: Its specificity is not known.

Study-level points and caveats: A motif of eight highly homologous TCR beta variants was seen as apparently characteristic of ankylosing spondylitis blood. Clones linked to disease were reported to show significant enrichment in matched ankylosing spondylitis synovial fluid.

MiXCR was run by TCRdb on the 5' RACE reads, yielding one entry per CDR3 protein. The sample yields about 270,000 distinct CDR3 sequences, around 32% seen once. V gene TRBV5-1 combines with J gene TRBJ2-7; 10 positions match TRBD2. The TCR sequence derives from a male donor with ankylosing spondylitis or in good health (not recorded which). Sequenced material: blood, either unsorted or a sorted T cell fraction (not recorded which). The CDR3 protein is CASSPSGGETYEQYF. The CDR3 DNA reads TGCGCCAGCAGCCCGAGCGGGGGGGAAACCTACGAGCAGTACTTC.